This TCR beta chain was observed in a study of T cells in Graves' hyperthyroidism and ophthalmopathy. Study-level findings and limits: The model foresaw ophthalmopathy a median around 6 months prior to onset.

This clonotype has more than one count but fewer than ten. Its antigen is as yet unknown. Trimming cost V 6 bases and J 7 bases, with 18 bases left between them. Per germline, CDR1 MNHEY and CDR2 SMNVEV (reference sequence). The CDR3 loop spans 15 amino acids. Researchers took RNA transcripts and amplified the TCR beta CDR3 regions from them. An initial round of RT-PCR targeting the TCR CDR3 relied on the HTBI primer set. TCRdb itself ran the multiplex PCR reads through MiXCR, one entry per CDR3 protein. The sample lists roughly 650,000 distinct CDR3 sequences; about a sixth were seen once. PBMCs were sourced from more than 9 ml fresh peripheral blood.

The source material was blood. V usage is TRBV27 and J usage is TRBJ2-2; weak D call: TRBD1 (5 bases). This TCR derives from a woman in her thirties or forties with Graves' ophthalmopathy. The CDR3 loop reads CASSPGSSSGGELFF. In DNA form, the CDR3 reads TGTGCCAGCAGCCCAGGGTCGTCATCGGGCGGGGAGCTGTTTTTT.